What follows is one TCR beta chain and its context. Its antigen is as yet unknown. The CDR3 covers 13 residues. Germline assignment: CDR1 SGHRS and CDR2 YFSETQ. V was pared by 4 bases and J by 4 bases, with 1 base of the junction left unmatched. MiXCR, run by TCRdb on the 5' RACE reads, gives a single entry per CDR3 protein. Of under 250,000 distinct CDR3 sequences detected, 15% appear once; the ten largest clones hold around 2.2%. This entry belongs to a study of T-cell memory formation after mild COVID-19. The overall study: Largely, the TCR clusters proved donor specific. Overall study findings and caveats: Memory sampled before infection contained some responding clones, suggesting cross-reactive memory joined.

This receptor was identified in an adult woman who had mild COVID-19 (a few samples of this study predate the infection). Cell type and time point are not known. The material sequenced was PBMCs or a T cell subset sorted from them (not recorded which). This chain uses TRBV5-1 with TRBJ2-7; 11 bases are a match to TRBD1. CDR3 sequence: CASSGDRGYEQYF. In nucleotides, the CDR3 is TGCGCCAGCAGCGGGGACAGGGGGTACGAGCAGTACTTC.